This T cell receptor (beta chain) originates from a study of T-cell memory formation after mild COVID-19. Study as a whole: Largely, the TCR clusters proved donor specific. Broader study findings: Balance between CD4 and CD8 was seen in clones contracting day 15 to 85, and a CD4+ lean was seen in later expanders. Still unconfirmed is whether the second-wave clones peaking on day 37 recognized SARS-CoV-2.

Notes on this clonotype: Its specificity is unknown.

The germline CDR1 and CDR2 sequences are LGHNA and YNFKEQ. CDR3 size: 14 residues. V dropped 8 bases and J dropped 7 bases, with 15 bases sitting between them. Amplification by 5'RACE using constant-segment primers produced TCR alpha and TCR beta cDNA libraries that carried sample barcodes and UMIs. TCRdb analysed the 5' RACE reads with MiXCR anew, one entry per CDR3 protein. The table includes around 250,000 distinct CDR3 sequences, around 10% detected once. The TCR originated in a man between 18 and 29 years old who had mild COVID-19 (a few samples of this study predate the infection). Cell type and time point are not known. Specimen: PBMCs or a T cell subset sorted from them (not recorded which). The genes are TRBV4-2 and TRBJ1-6, with D unclear. CDR3: CASRSGFGNSPLHF. The CDR3, as DNA: TGTGCCAGCCGCTCGGGATTTGGCAATTCACCCCTCCACTTT.